This T cell receptor (beta chain) was identified in a study of T cell responses to AZD1222 COVID-19 vaccine. General observations from the study: Epitopes outside B.1.351 and B.1.1.7 mutated regions reportedly drew nearly half of spike TCRs. The study sampled repertoires only after the peak T cell response. Donors were largely white British and mainly female; clonal diversity was possibly underestimated.

Worth noting for this clone: Its target is unknown.

Germline CDR1 MNHEY, CDR2 SMNVEV (reference sequence). The CDR3 sequence is 14 residues long. V lost 6 bases and J lost 4, with 13 bases in between. Generated by immunoSEQ multiplex PCR, the TCRdb table keeps only in-frame clones and is missing some. The sample lists over 150,000 clones, 88% occurring once. The TCR sequence derives from an adult who received the AZD1222 COVID-19 vaccine. The chain carries TRBV27 and TRBJ1-5, with D possibly TRBD1 on 5 matching bases. The sample in question was peripheral blood, obtained 28 days after the second AZD1222 dose. CDR3 DNA: TGTGCCAGCAGCTCGGGACTCCTGAATCAGCCCCAGCATTTT. As protein: CASSSGLLNQPQHF.